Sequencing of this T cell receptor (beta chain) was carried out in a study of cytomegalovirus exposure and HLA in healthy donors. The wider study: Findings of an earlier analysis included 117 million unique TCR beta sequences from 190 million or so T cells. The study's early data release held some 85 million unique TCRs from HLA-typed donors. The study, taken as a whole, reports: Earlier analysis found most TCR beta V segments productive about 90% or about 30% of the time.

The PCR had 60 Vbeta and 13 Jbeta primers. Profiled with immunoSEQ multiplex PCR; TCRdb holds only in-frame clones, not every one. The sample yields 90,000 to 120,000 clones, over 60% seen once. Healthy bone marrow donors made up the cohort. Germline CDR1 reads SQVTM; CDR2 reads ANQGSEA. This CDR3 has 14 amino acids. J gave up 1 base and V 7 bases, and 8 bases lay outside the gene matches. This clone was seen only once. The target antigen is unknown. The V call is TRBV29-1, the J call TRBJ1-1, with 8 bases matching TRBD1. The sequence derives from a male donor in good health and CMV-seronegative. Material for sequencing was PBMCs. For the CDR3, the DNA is TGCAGCGCTGGACAGGGAGGGCGGAACACTGAAGCTTTCTTT. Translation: CSAGQGGRNTEAFF.